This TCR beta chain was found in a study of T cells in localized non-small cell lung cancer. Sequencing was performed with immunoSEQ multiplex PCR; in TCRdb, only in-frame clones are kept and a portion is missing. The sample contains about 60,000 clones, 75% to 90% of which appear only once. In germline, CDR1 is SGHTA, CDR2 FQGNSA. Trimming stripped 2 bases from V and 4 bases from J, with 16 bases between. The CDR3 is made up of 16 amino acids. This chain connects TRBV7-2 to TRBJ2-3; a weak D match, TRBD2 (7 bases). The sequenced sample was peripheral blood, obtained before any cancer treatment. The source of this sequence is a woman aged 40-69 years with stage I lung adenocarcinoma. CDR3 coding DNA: TGTGCCAGCAGCTTATATTTCTCGCGGGGGCCAGATACGCAGTATTTT. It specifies CASSLYFSRGPDTQYF.